Each of the 30 T cell receptor beta chains below was sequenced from the same sample in a study of T cells expressing NK-cell markers. Reprocessing the 5' RACE reads, TCRdb reports a single entry for every CDR3 protein and omits DNA. In all, the sample yields hundreds of thousands of distinct CDR3 sequences. The material sequenced was blood T cells: a sorted CD56 or NKG2C T cell subset, CD4+ or CD8+ T cells, or bulk PBMC T cells (not recorded which). These receptors all come from a man aged 18 to 35 in good health.

V is TRBV5-5 and J is TRBJ2-1; the D call of TRBD1 rests on TCRdb alone, since no DNA is present to check it. CDR1 and CDR2 (germline): SGHKS, YYEKEE (reference sequence). The CDR3 is 14 amino acids. The CDR3 sequence: CASSSTGAYNEQFF.

The gene calls are TRBV12-3 or TRBV12-4 and TRBJ2-7; checking the TCRdb D call of TRBD1 is not possible without DNA. This CDR3 has 13 amino acids. CDR3 in amino acids: CASSWGPDGEQYF.

The CDR3 is CASSYPPAGTYNEQFF. This chain links TRBV6-2 or TRBV6-3 with TRBJ2-1; TCRdb returns TRBD1, unconfirmable since there is no DNA. The germline V gene has CDR1 MNHEY and CDR2 SVGEGT. The CDR3 runs to 16 residues.

The chain carries TRBV24-1 and TRBJ2-7; TCRdb picks TRBD1, but there is no DNA to check that call. Germline CDR1 and CDR2: KGHDR and SFDVKD. The CDR3 is 16 residues long. The CDR3 is CATSDPGRDRGDEQYF.

The chain's CDR3 is CASSPYTGSEQFF. The chain combines TRBV3-1 with TRBJ2-1. Germline V gene data show CDR1 as LGHDT and CDR2 as YNNKEL (reference sequence). The CDR3 covers 13 residues.

The chain is built from TRBV30 and TRBJ2-3; with no DNA, the TCRdb D assignment of TRBD2 cannot be verified. Germline V gene sequence: CDR1 GTSNPN, CDR2 SVGIG (reference sequence). The CDR3 is 11 residues long. The CDR3 sequence is CAWGGTFTQYF.

This sequence joins TRBV18 and TRBJ2-1. Germline V gene data show CDR1 as KGHSH and CDR2 as LQKENI. The CDR3 totals 14 residues. The CDR3 sequence: CASSPMDFYNEQFF.

CDR3: CASSSTTSAANTGELFF. This chain connects TRBV3-1 to TRBJ2-2; the TCRdb call, TRBD2, lacks DNA for checking. The germline CDR1 and CDR2 sequences are LGHDT and YNNKEL (reference sequence). This CDR3 has 17 amino acids.

The genes are TRBV12-3 or TRBV12-4 and TRBJ2-5; no DNA is available, so the TRBD1 call from TCRdb remains unchecked. This CDR3 has 14 residues. This CDR3 reads CASTDRNLGGTQYF.

The rearrangement uses TRBV5-1 and TRBJ2-1; TCRdb picks TRBD2, but there is no DNA to check that call. The CDR3 length is 14 residues. Per germline, CDR1 SGHRS and CDR2 YFSETQ. The CDR3 loop is CASTGGQSYNEQFF.

The chain carries TRBV11-2 and TRBJ2-2; TCRdb calls TRBD1, which cannot be checked without DNA. There are 14 residues in the CDR3. Looked up from germline, CDR1 is SGHAT and CDR2 is FQNNGV. CDR3 sequence reads: CASNRESHTGELFF.

The rearrangement joins TRBV11-3 to TRBJ1-1; TCRdb's D call, TRBD1, is unchecked because there is no DNA. Per the germline V gene, CDR1 is SGHNT and CDR2 is YENEEA. The length of the CDR3 is 15 residues. The CDR3 here is CASSLGTGGDTEAFF.

V gene TRBV20-1 combines with J gene TRBJ2-1; there is no DNA to check the TCRdb D call of TRBD1. Germline V lookup: CDR1 DFQATT, CDR2 SNEGSKA (reference sequence). The CDR3 runs to 11 residues. The CDR3 protein is CSAVREREEFF.

The chain carries TRBV3-1 and TRBJ2-1. The germline V gene encodes CDR1 LGHDT and CDR2 YNNKEL (reference sequence). The CDR3 contains 15 residues. The CDR3 here is CASSQDIGQQYEQFF.

The rearrangement links TRBV11-2 to TRBJ1-1. The CDR3 contains 13 residues. The germline V gene has CDR1 SGHAT and CDR2 FQNNGV. The CDR3 sequence is CASSLGAEIEAFF.

The gene calls are TRBV29-1 and TRBJ1-1; the D call from TCRdb, TRBD1, cannot be confirmed without DNA. Germline V lookup: CDR1 SQVTM, CDR2 ANQGSEA. The CDR3 consists of 12 residues. The CDR3 loop is CSVEPGNTEAFF.

The chain employs TRBV7-9 and TRBJ1-3; lacking DNA, the TRBD1 call made by TCRdb goes unchecked. The CDR3 totals 16 residues. The V gene's germline CDR1 is SEHNR and CDR2 FQNEAQ (reference sequence). CDR3 sequence reads: CASSGLRVGSGNTIYF.

The chain recombines TRBV12-3 or TRBV12-4 with TRBJ2-2. The CDR3 contains 13 residues. The CDR3 loop reads CASKTKRIGELFF.

The chain is built from TRBV29-1 and TRBJ2-1; TCRdb names TRBD2, which stays unverified in the absence of DNA. Germline V gene sequence: CDR1 SQVTM, CDR2 ANQGSEA. The CDR3 loop spans 18 amino acids. The CDR3 sequence is CSVEGGLSAGRSYNEQFF.

The J gene is TRBJ2-5, the V gene TRBV7-9. This CDR3 contains 15 residues. Germline V gene lookup returns CDR1 SEHNR and CDR2 FQNEAQ (reference sequence). The CDR3: CASSLDVILQETQYF.

The chain couples TRBV5-1 to TRBJ2-1; checking the TCRdb D call of TRBD2 is not possible without DNA. The CDR3 consists of 14 residues. Germline V gene lookup returns CDR1 SGHRS and CDR2 YFSETQ. The CDR3 loop reads CASSLGRAADEQFF.

The chain recombines TRBV27 with TRBJ2-4; without DNA, the TCRdb call of TRBD2 cannot be checked. The CDR3 spans 16 residues. In germline, CDR1 is MNHEY, CDR2 SMNVEV (reference sequence). Here the CDR3 reads CASSSARDLAKNIQYF.

This sequence joins TRBV14 and TRBJ1-6. The germline CDR1 and CDR2 sequences are SGHDN and FVKESK. The CDR3 is 13 amino acids. The CDR3 here is CASSPILAGTLHF.

This sequence joins TRBV12-3 or TRBV12-4 and TRBJ1-4; TCRdb returns TRBD1, unconfirmable since there is no DNA. This CDR3 is 14 amino acids long. The CDR3 reads CASSFSGVGEKLFF.

The rearrangement links TRBV4-1 to TRBJ2-1; the D call from TCRdb, TRBD2, cannot be confirmed without DNA. Germline V lookup: CDR1 MGHRA, CDR2 YSYEKL. The CDR3 sequence is 16 residues long. The CDR3 region is CASAPLAGGPGNEQFF.

The chain joins TRBV29-1 to TRBJ1-5. Germline V gene data show CDR1 as SQVTM and CDR2 as ANQGSEA. The CDR3 has 13 amino acids. The CDR3 protein is CSVGENGNQPQHF.

V usage is TRBV15 and J usage is TRBJ2-7. Germline assignment: CDR1 LNHNV and CDR2 YYDKDF (reference sequence). The CDR3 contains 11 residues. The CDR3 region is CATSDTTMMYF. Looking up the rest from reference TRBV15 and TRBJ2-7 gives the full variable domain: DAMVIQNPRYQVTQFGKPVTLSCSQTLNHNVMYWYQQKSSQAPKLLFHYYDKDFNNEADTPDNFQSRRPNTSFCFLDIRSPGLGDTAMYLCATSDTTMMYFGPGTRLTVT.

The chain has TRBV6-2 or TRBV6-3 and TRBJ2-1; TCRdb proposes TRBD1, but this gene call is untestable without DNA. CDR1 is MNHEY, CDR2 SVGEGT, per germline. CDR3 length: 14 residues. The CDR3 reads CASQGDSSYNEQFF.

The rearrangement links TRBV6-2 or TRBV6-3 to TRBJ1-3; TCRdb reports TRBD1, a call that lacks DNA to check it against. Germline CDR1 is MNHEY and CDR2 is SVGEGT. The CDR3 consists of 16 residues. This CDR3 is CASSFGMWRTGNTIYF.

The genes are TRBV7-8 and TRBJ2-1. The CDR3 consists of 16 residues. In germline, CDR1 is SGHVS, CDR2 FQNEAQ. The CDR3 here is CASSNNPISTYNEQFF.